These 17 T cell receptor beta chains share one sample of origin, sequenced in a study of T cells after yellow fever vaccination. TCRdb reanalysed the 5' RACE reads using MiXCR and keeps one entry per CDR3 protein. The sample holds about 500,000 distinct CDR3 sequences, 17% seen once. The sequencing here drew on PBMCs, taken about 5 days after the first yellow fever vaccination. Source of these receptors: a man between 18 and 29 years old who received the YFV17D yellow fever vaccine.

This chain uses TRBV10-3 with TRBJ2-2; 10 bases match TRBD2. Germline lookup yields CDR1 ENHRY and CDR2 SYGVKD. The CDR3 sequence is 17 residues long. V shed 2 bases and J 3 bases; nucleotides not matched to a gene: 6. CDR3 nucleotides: TGTGCCATCAGTGAGACGACTAGCGGGTTATACACCGGGGAGCTGTTTTTT. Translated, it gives CAISETTSGLYTGELFF.

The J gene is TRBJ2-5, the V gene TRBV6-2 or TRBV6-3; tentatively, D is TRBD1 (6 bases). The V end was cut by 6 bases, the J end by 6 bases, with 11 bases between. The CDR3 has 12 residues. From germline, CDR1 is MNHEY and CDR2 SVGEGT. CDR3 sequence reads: CASSNREQTQYF. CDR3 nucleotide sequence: TGTGCCAGCAGCAACAGGGAGCAGACCCAGTACTTC.

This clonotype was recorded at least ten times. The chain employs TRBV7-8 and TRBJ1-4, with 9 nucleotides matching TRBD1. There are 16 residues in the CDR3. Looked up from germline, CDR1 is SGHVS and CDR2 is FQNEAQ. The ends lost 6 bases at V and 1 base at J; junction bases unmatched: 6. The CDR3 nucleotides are TGTGCCAGCAGTACAGGGGGCCCTTTAACTAATGAAAAACTGTTTTTT. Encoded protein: CASSTGGPLTNEKLFF.

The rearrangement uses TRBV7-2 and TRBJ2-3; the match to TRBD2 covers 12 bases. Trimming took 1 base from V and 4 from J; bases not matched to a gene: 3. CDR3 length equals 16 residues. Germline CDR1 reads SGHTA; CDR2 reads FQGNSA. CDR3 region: CASSLEASGGADTQYF. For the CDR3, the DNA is TGTGCCAGCAGCTTAGAAGCTAGCGGGGGGGCAGATACGCAGTATTTT. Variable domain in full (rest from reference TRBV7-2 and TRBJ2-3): GAGVSQSPSNKVTEKGKDVELRCDPISGHTALYWYRQSLGQGLEFLIYFQGNSAPDKSGLPSDRFSAERTGGSVSTLTIQRTQQEDSAVYLCASSLEASGGADTQYFGPGTRLTVL.

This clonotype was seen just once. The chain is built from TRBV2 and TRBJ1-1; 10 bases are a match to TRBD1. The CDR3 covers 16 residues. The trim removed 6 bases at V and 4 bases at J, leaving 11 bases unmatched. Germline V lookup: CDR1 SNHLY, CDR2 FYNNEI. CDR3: CASSPGTGEWVTEAFF. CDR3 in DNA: TGTGCCAGCAGCCCAGGGACAGGGGAATGGGTCACTGAAGCTTTCTTT.

CDR3 amino acids: CASRVEQYF. In DNA form, the CDR3 reads TGTGCCAGCAGGGTCGAGCAGTACTTC. V gene TRBV6-2 or TRBV6-3 combines with J gene TRBJ2-7; D gene uncertain. There are 9 residues in the CDR3. V was cut by 6 bases and J by 6 bases, with 3 bases left in between. Germline-derived CDR1 and CDR2 are MNHEY and SVGEGT.

The CDR3 loop reads CASSASRENTGELFF. As DNA, the CDR3 is TGTGCCAGCAGCGCATCCAGGGAGAACACCGGGGAGCTGTTTTTT. The V call is TRBV9, the J call TRBJ2-2, with TRBD1 as a possible D gene (5 bases). The CDR3 covers 15 residues. From germline, CDR1 is SGDLS and CDR2 YYNGEE. Trimming stripped 3 bases from V and 1 base from J, with 10 bases between.

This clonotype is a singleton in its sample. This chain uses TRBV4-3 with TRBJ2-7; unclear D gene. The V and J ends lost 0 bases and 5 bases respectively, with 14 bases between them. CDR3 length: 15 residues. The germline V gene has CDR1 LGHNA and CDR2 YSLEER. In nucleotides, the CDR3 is TGCGCCAGCAGCCAAGACCGGCGCTATTCCAACGAGCAGTACTTC. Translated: CASSQDRRYSNEQYF.

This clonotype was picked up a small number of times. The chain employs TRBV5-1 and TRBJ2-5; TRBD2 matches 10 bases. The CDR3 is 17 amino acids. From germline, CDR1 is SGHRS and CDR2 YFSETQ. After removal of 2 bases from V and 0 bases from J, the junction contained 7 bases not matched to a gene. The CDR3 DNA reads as TGCGCCAGCAGCTTCCGACTAGCGGGTCGGTACCAAGAGACCCAGTACTTC. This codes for CASSFRLAGRYQETQYF.

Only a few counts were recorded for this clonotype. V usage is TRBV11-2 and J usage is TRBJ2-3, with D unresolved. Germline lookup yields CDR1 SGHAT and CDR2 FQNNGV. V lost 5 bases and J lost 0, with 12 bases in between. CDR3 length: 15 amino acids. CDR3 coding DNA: TGTGCCAGCAGCCGTCTAGGCGGAAGCACAGATACGCAGTATTTT. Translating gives CASSRLGGSTDTQYF.

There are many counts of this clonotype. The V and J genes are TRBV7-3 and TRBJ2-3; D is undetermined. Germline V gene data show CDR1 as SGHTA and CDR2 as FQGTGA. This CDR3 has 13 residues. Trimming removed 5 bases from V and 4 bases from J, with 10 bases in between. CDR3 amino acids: CASSLRLADTQYF. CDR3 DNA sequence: TGTGCCAGCAGCCTCCGGCTCGCAGATACGCAGTATTTT.

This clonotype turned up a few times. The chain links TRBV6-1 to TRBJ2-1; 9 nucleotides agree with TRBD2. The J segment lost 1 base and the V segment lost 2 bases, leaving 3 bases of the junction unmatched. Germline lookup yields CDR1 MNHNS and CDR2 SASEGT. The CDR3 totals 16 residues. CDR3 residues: CASSESAGGSYNEQFF. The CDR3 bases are TGTGCCAGCAGTGAATCCGCGGGGGGGTCCTACAATGAGCAGTTCTTC.

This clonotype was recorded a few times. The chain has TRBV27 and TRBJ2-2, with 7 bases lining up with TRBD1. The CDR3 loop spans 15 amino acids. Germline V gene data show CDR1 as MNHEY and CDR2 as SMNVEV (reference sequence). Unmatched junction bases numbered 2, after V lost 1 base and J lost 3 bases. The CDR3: CASSLFQGDTGELFF. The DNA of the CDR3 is TGTGCCAGCAGTTTATTTCAGGGGGACACCGGGGAGCTGTTTTTT.

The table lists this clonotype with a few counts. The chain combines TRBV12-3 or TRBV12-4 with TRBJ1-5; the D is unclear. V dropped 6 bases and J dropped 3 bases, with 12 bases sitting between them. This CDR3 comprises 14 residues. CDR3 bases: TGTGCCAGCAGCCATACCGGGAACAATCAGCCCCAGCATTTT. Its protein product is CASSHTGNNQPQHF.

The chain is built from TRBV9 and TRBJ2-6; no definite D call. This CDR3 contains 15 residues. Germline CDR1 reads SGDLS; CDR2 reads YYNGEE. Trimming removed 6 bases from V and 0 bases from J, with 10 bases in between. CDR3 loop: CASTRPFSGANVLTF. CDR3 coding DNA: TGTGCCAGCACCCGGCCTTTCTCTGGGGCCAACGTCCTGACTTTC.

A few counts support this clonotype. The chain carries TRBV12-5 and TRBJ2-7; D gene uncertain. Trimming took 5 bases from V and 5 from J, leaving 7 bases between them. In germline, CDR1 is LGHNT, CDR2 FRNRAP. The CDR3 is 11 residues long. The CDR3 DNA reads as TGTGCTAGTGGTCCCAGAGACGAGCAGTACTTC. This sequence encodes CASGPRDEQYF.

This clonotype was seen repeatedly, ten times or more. CDR3 in amino acids: CASSLGRGEQYF. The CDR3 nucleotides read TGCGCCAGCAGCTTAGGACGGGGAGAGCAGTACTTC. This rearrangement joins TRBV5-1 to TRBJ2-7; a possible D gene is TRBD2 (5 bases). The CDR3 covers 12 residues. Trimming took off 2 bases at V and 7 bases at J, with 10 bases between the two ends. CDR1 is SGHRS and CDR2 is YFSETQ in the germline V gene.